This T cell receptor beta chain came from a study of blood T cell repertoires in COVID-19 (dated by TCRdb to about 2020). Background on the whole study: Collaborator samples came from the United States, Italy and Spain and covered acute and convalescent phases of COVID-19. The prospective study material was composed of cDNA or gDNA derived from T cells, B-cell-depleted T cells, or PBMCs. Subjects who had been exposed to COVID-19, were actively infected with it, or had recovered from it provided the deeply sampled blood TCRbeta repertoires that made up the dataset. A freely available public database, intended as a resource for researchers studying the immune response to SARS-CoV-2, is where the repertoires were released. The samples were drawn from the first 160 participants of the ongoing ImmuneRACE study and from under 1,500 subjects provided by 6 global collaborators. A de-identified subject ID, COVID-19 status, age in years and sex were almost always included in the sample metadata. Where available, HLA class I and class II types were taken from metadata supplied by the sample provider and were not determined by assay-based typing.

TCRbeta CDR3 regions were amplified from genomic DNA using the immunoSEQ Assay, a bias-controlled multiplex PCR. Processing in the source paper ran as follows. Nucleated cell counts per sample were estimated from amplification of reference gene primers within the assay. To quantify the absolute abundance of each unique TCRbeta CDR3 rearrangement, sequence reads were collapsed and filtered. Productive Simpson clonality was computed per sample as the square root of Simpson's diversity index over productive rearrangements. This immuneACCESS table, as held by TCRdb, lists in-frame sequences with V and J called but not all clones. Of the missing ones, under half trace to an unresolved V gene in checked studies; the others have no known cause. For V, J and clone size, that table is used; D and trimming come from the DNA. This sample comprises roughly 120,000 clones, about nine tenths of them detected only once. Clones ranked in the top ten supply 1.1% of the sample.

What the research found in general, with its limitations: How much clinical and demographic metadata was included differed by source and by participant, and the metadata was provided uncurated.

Each collaborating institution followed its own protocols to collect whole blood in K2EDTA tubes. For TCRbeta analysis, collaborators shipped samples in one of three forms: frozen whole blood, isolated PBMCs, or DNA extracted from either of those sample types. Notes on this clone: Its target antigen remains unknown. No much larger clonotype is one base removed from it; base qualities were not supplied.

The specimen sequenced was peripheral blood. The sequence was obtained from a human donor in a cohort sampled during active COVID-19.

The DNA sequence follows: TGCGCCAGCAGCCACCCCGACAGGGGTTCATCACCCCTCCACTTT. Its translation reads: CASSHPDRGSSPLHF. Recombination connected TRBV4-1 to TRBJ1-6; the central 8 bases match TRBD1. Reading from cysteine to phenylalanine, the CDR3 counts 15 amino acids. Only the CDR3 DNA stays, 45 bases, in frame from base 1. The germline V gene provides CDR1 MGHRA and CDR2 YSYEKL. The germline V and J ends show losses of 3 bases and 10 bases respectively, and no gene match explains 8 bases of the junction.